One TCR beta chain is described in this entry. The sample comes from a study of blood T cell repertoires in COVID-19. Study context: The United States, Italy and Spain provided the acute and convalescent COVID-19 samples. PBMCs, B-cell-depleted T cells, or T cells provided the cDNA or gDNA that made up the material.

Patients from Seattle were sampled longitudinally, starting during active infection. In the authors' workflow: Estimated nucleated cell counts came from reference gene primer amplification. Only in-frame clones appear in the TCRdb table, and some are missing; sequencing was by immunoSEQ multiplex PCR. That table gives V, J and clone size, and the DNA gave D and trimming. The sample shows tens of thousands of clones, approximately 91% of them seen only once. Sequenced input: peripheral blood. The TCR originated in a man in his 60s with COVID-19, enrolled during active disease.

The DNA for the CDR3 is TGTGCCAGCAGTTCGGGGACAGGGACCGGCGGGGAGCTGTTTTTT. Its translation is CASSSGTGTGGELFF. The chain is built from TRBV6-6 and TRBJ2-2; TRBD1 aligns across 9 bases. The CDR3 spans 15 residues. Germline values: CDR1 MNHNY, CDR2 SVGAGI (reference sequence). V lost 4 bases and J lost 7; bases outside the gene matches: 7.